This TCR beta chain was recovered during a study of blood T cells in healthy people across ages. In this sample, this clonotype turned up a few times. The CDR3 sequence is 11 residues long. Germline CDR1 is MNHEY and CDR2 is SMNVEV (reference sequence). Trimming took 8 bases from V and 3 from J, leaving 8 bases between them. Then a second PCR, running about 6 to 11 cycles, was carried out with a sample-barcoded 5' primer and a J-beta primer mix. From the 5' RACE reads, TCRdb called clonotypes with MiXCR, one entry per CDR3 protein. The profile covers 1.5 million to 2 million distinct CDR3 sequences, with 40% to 55% appearing a single time and approximately 2.1% taken by the ten largest.

This sequence originates from a woman in her forties in good health. Sequenced: blood. This chain joins TRBV27 and TRBJ2-7; D remains ambiguous. The CDR3 sequence is CASGTYYEQYF. CDR3 nucleotides: TGTGCCAGCGGAACCTACTACGAGCAGTACTTC.